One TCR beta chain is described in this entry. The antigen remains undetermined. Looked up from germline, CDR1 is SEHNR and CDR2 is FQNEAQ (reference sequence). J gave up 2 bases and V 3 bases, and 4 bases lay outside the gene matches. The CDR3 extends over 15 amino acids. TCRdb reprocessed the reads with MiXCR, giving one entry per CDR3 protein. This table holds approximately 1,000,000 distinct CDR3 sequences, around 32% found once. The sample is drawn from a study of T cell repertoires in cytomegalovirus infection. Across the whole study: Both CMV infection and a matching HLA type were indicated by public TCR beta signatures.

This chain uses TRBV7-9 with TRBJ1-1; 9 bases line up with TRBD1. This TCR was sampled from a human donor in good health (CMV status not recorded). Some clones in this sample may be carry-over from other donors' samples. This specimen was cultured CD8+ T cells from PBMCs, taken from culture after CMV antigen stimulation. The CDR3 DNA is TGTGCCAGCAGCTTCGGACAGGGGATAAACACTGAAGCTTTCTTT. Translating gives CASSFGQGINTEAFF.